Listed below are T cell receptor beta chains from one sample, sequenced in a study of post-analysis software for immune sequencing data. TCRdb reprocessed the PCR reads via MiXCR and lists one record per CDR3 protein. The sample carries about 540,000 distinct CDR3 sequences, under 40% recorded once. The specimen was blood. The source of these receptors is a girl aged 2-17 years with multiple sclerosis. Both conserved end residues are part of each CDR3. A D gene is named only where the DNA matches it firmly. Some rows have no size entry. The others give once, few or many, or a class for an expanded clone.

clone_size v_call d_call cdr3_aa
once TRBV28 . CASSFEGRGSHFTQYF
few TRBV20-1 . CSARDRSAPRGSPLHF
. TRBV3-1 . CASSQAPPDSSYGYTF
. TRBV28 . CASSFGGRTNEKLFF
few TRBV6-5 TRBD2 CASSFVAGSQEEQYF
. TRBV12-3/TRBV12-4 . CASSLTNEITAASYEQYF
. TRBV11-2 . CASSLDSTATQYF
few TRBV20-1 . CSASIDSGITEAFF
few TRBV6-1 TRBD1 CASRTGQGPYGYTF
few TRBV25-1 TRBD1 CASSELDRGRGSPLHF
. TRBV20-1 TRBD2 CSAAPGLAGAPQFF
many TRBV5-1 . CASSSRAWGSYEQYF
. TRBV6-5 TRBD1 CASSLPGGEVYGYTF
few TRBV20-1 . CSAVTGEETQYF
once TRBV7-2 . CASSSPYSNQPQHF
. TRBV3-1 . CASSLEGGPFYEQFF
. TRBV29-1 . CSVTGGFTDTQYF
once TRBV3-1 . CASSQERTFLYF
. TRBV4-1 . CASSHIRDGSYEQYF
. TRBV11-3 TRBD1 CASSLGTATSTDTQYF
. TRBV3-1 . CASALGASYEQYF
. TRBV5-1 TRBD1 CASSPTGLESYGCTF
few TRBV7-6 TRBD1 CASSLEGADYGYTF
. TRBV6-5 . CASSPIRNTEAFF
. TRBV4-1 . CASSQDIGETEAFF
. TRBV7-9 . CASSPLMGGATDTQYF
. TRBV18 . CASSRGTSGGDTQYF
. TRBV4-2 . CASSQAGGPPDTQYF
. TRBV5-1 . CASSLDPGIQETQYF
few TRBV20-1 TRBD2 CSAFKLAGVRDTQYF
. TRBV12-3/TRBV12-4 . CASKASFSNQPQHF
few TRBV7-2 . CASSFLDGGEFYEQYF
. TRBV20-1 . CSARPGTSWETQYF
few TRBV10-1 . CASSDGPFDEQFF
. TRBV18 . CASSPTSSGLVNNEQFF
. TRBV28 . CASSLLQGRGTEAFF
many TRBV27 TRBD1 CASSWDREGEQYF
. TRBV6-2/TRBV6-3 . CATSMNTEAFF
few TRBV5-1 . CASSFRGLYSYEQYF
. TRBV11-2 TRBD1 CASSLGTGAGYTF
few TRBV20-1 TRBD2 CSAPLAGEETQYF
few TRBV20-1 TRBD1 CSARSRDSGSGEQFF
few TRBV20-1 TRBD1 CSAIAPGQGAPKETQYF
once TRBV29-1 TRBD1 CSVGTTGSSEAFF
. TRBV6-5 . CASSRADNEQFF
. TRBV20-1 . CSARDSGSNQPQHF
few TRBV7-2 . CASSFSWAATDTQYF
few TRBV6-6 . CATDLGTGILPYEQYF
. TRBV20-1 . CSARVRGSSYNSPLHF
few TRBV24-1 . CATSDSGGPPVSEQFF
many TRBV11-2 . CASSQSSGANVLTF
. TRBV6-1 . CASRNRDHGGYTF
. TRBV6-4 . CASTPDTSSYNEQFF
. TRBV5-1 . CASSLSEEGVQYF
. TRBV6-6 . CASSYLGLGPSNEQFF
few TRBV13 . CASSLRVSYNEQFF
few TRBV29-1 TRBD1 CSADRDKTEAFF
few TRBV5-1 . CASSSGVASAAGELFF
. TRBV7-9 . CASSFSVNYGYTF
few TRBV12-3/TRBV12-4 . CASSFWLVGADTQYF